The rows below give T cell receptor beta chains drawn from one sample of a study of blood T cell repertoires in COVID-19. Clones were read by immunoSEQ multiplex PCR, and TCRdb kept only the in-frame ones, dropping some. The sample comprises about 29,000 clones, roughly nine tenths of which are singletons, and roughly 15% rests with the top ten. Sequences were obtained from peripheral blood. Source of these receptors: a man of 80 years or more with acute or convalescent COVID-19. Both conserved end residues are part of each CDR3. The D gene is left open where the match is weak. Clone size is stated in some rows and not others, as once, few, many or a class when expanded.

v_call: TRBV15; clone_size: -; j_call: TRBJ2-4; d_call: -; cdr3_aa: CATSRDLVNTGNF; cdr3_nt: TGTGCCACCAGCAGAGATCTAGTCAACACGGGGAACTTC
v_call: TRBV30; clone_size: -; j_call: TRBJ2-5; d_call: -; cdr3_aa: CAWSSTGLEEETQYF; cdr3_nt: TGTGCCTGGAGTTCAACAGGGTTGGAAGAGGAGACCCAGTACTTC
v_call: TRBV4-1; clone_size: -; j_call: TRBJ1-1; d_call: -; cdr3_aa: CASSQEQVNTEAFF; cdr3_nt: TGCGCCAGCAGCCAAGAACAGGTGAACACTGAAGCTTTCTTT
v_call: TRBV18; clone_size: -; j_call: TRBJ2-1; d_call: -; cdr3_aa: CASSPRQASYNEQFF; cdr3_nt: TGTGCCAGCTCACCACGCCAGGCCTCCTACAATGAGCAGTTCTTC
v_call: TRBV5-1; clone_size: -; j_call: TRBJ2-2; d_call: -; cdr3_aa: CASSPQVGNTGELFF; cdr3_nt: TGCGCCAGCAGCCCGCAGGTGGGGAACACCGGGGAGCTGTTTTTT
v_call: TRBV15; clone_size: -; j_call: TRBJ1-4; d_call: -; cdr3_aa: CATSRDLPSATNEKLFF; cdr3_nt: TGTGCCACCAGCAGAGATCTTCCCTCAGCAACTAATGAAAAACTGTTTTTT
v_call: TRBV28; clone_size: -; j_call: TRBJ2-2; d_call: -; cdr3_aa: CASSLFSRGVTGELFF; cdr3_nt: TGTGCCAGCAGTTTATTTAGCAGGGGTGTCACCGGGGAGCTGTTTTTT
v_call: TRBV9; clone_size: once; j_call: TRBJ1-1; d_call: -; cdr3_aa: CASSVQGNTEAFF; cdr3_nt: TGTGCCAGCAGCGTTCAGGGTAACACTGAAGCTTTCTTT
v_call: TRBV19; clone_size: -; j_call: TRBJ1-5; d_call: TRBD1; cdr3_aa: CASSPRGTGDSNQPQHF; cdr3_nt: TGTGCCAGTAGTCCGAGAGGGACAGGGGATAGCAATCAGCCCCAGCATTTT
v_call: TRBV6-5; clone_size: -; j_call: TRBJ2-5; d_call: TRBD2; cdr3_aa: CASTRRGAVGETQYF; cdr3_nt: TGTGCCAGCACCCGGCGGGGGGCTGTAGGAGAGACCCAGTACTTC
v_call: TRBV9; clone_size: few; j_call: TRBJ1-6; d_call: -; cdr3_aa: CASSPSGLHSPLHF; cdr3_nt: TGTGCCAGCAGCCCTTCCGGGTTACATTCACCCCTCCACTTT
v_call: TRBV30; clone_size: -; j_call: TRBJ1-5; d_call: TRBD1; cdr3_aa: CAWAGTGNQPQHF; cdr3_nt: TGTGCCTGGGCCGGGACAGGGAATCAGCCCCAGCATTTT
v_call: TRBV7-2; clone_size: -; j_call: TRBJ2-5; d_call: TRBD1; cdr3_aa: CASSPPTGGMKTQYF; cdr3_nt: TGTGCCAGCAGCCCACCTACAGGGGGCATGAAGACCCAGTACTTC
v_call: TRBV6-5; clone_size: once; j_call: TRBJ2-5; d_call: TRBD2; cdr3_aa: CASSYSATSGQETQYF; cdr3_nt: TGTGCCAGCAGTTACTCGGCAACTAGCGGCCAAGAGACCCAGTACTTC
v_call: TRBV19; clone_size: -; j_call: TRBJ2-5; d_call: TRBD1; cdr3_aa: CASSPPTGTGQETQYF; cdr3_nt: TGTGCCAGTAGTCCTCCCACCGGGACAGGGCAAGAGACCCAGTACTTC
v_call: TRBV4-2; clone_size: once; j_call: TRBJ1-1; d_call: TRBD1; cdr3_aa: CASSQDWDRGVEAFF; cdr3_nt: TGTGCCAGCAGCCAAGATTGGGACAGGGGGGTTGAAGCTTTCTTT